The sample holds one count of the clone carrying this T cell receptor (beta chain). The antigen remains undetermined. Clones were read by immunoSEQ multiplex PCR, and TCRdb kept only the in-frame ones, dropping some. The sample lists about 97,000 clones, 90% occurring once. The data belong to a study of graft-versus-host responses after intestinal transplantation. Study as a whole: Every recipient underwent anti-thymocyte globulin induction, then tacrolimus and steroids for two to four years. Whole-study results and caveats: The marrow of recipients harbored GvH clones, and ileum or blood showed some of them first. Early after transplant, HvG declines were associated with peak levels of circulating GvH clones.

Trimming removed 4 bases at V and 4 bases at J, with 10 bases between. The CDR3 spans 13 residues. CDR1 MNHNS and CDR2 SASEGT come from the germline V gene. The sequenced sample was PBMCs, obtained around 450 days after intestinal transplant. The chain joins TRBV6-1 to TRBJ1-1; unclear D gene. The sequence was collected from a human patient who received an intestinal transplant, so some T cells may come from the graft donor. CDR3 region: CASSAARATEAFF. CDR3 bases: TGTGCCAGCAGTGCCGCGAGAGCCACTGAAGCTTTCTTT.